Detailed here is one TCR beta chain. The germline CDR1 and CDR2 sequences are ENHRY and SYGVKD. CDR3 length: 16 residues. This record comes from a study of blood T cells in healthy people across ages. It was with a sample-barcoded 5' primer and a J-beta primer mix that a second PCR of roughly 7 to 12 cycles was run. Every sample gave at least 2.5 million paired-end reads containing CDR3. TCRdb used MiXCR to reprocess the 5' RACE reads, holding one entry per CDR3 protein. This sample has some 900,000 distinct CDR3 sequences, with under 50% found just once. The chain recombines TRBV10-3 with TRBJ2-4; possibly TRBD2 for D (7 bases). The J call may be faulty, since TRBJ2-7 better matches the DNA end. Sequencing was carried out using blood. This receptor was obtained from a man younger than 40 in good health. DNA for the CDR3: TGTGCCATCAGTGAGACGGGGGGACATACCATGTTCGAGCAGTACTTC. Translation gives CAISETGGHTMFEQYF.